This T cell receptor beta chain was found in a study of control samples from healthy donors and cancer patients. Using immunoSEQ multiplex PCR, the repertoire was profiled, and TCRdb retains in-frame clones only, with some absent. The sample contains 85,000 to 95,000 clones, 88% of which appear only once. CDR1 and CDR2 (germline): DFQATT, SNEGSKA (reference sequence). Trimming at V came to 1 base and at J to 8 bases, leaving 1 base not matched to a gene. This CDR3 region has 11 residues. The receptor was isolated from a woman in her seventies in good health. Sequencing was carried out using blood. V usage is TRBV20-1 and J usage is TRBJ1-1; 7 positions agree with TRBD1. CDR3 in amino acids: CSARVDREAFF. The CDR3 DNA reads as TGCAGTGCTAGAGTGGACAGGGAAGCTTTCTTT.